This T cell receptor beta chain was recorded in a study of T-cell memory formation after mild COVID-19 (dated by TCRdb to 2020 to 2023). In terms of the full investigation: TCR sequence clusters from the two donors were found to be largely donor specific. In a couple of donors, T-cell clones that expanded and contracted after mild COVID-19 were followed by sequencing TCRalpha and TCRbeta repertoires longitudinally. Two young, previously healthy adult volunteers made up the cohort, one male and one female.

Ficoll-Paque density gradient centrifugation was used to isolate PBMCs. Sequencing was performed on an Illumina NovaSeq 6000. cDNA libraries for TCRalpha and TCRbeta were prepared by 5'RACE using constant-segment primers, with sample barcodes and unique molecular identifiers added. RNA was extracted from every sample with Trizol reagent. Amplification of the libraries took two PCR steps, and the second step added a second sample barcode plus Illumina TruSeq adapters. Sequencing of libraries was performed on an Illumina NovaSeq with 2 x 150 bp paired-end reads. In the original analysis: Reads were demultiplexed and collapsed into UMI-guided consensus sequences with migec v1.2.7. Using mixcr v2.1.11, the UMI consensuses were aligned to TRA and TRB V and J templates and assembled into clonotypes. A clonotype was counted as expanded or contracted only when both edgeR and NoisET called the clonotype significant, with the noise models trained on biological replicates. edgeR calls used a false discovery rate-adjusted p below 0.01 and a log2 fold-change threshold of 1. As an exploratory analysis of dynamics, PCA with hierarchical clustering was applied to max-normalized trajectories of the 1000 most abundant clonotypes. Separately sequenced CD4+ and CD8+ repertoires were used to assign the CD4 or CD8 phenotype of responding clones. Clones were called with MiXCR by TCRdb after fastp trimmed the public reads at Q25, and only in-frame beta chains were retained. Every CDR3 protein is listed once, alongside the most common genes and DNA of its rows. TCRdb, not the original authors, processed these V and J calls. The sample table contains over 400,000 distinct CDR3 sequences; only one count was recorded for more than 20% of them. The ten largest clones capture 10% to 15% of the sample.

General findings and caveats noted by the study authors: Whether the second-wave clones peaking on day 37 were SARS-CoV-2 specific was not confirmed. From day 15 to 85, contracting clones showed balanced CD4/CD8 phenotypes, whereas a second wave of clones that expanded from day 15 to 37 leaned towards CD4+. The detection of some responding clones in pre-infection memory suggests that pre-existing cross-reactive memory T cells joined the SARS-CoV-2 response. The study included only a couple of mild cases, and larger cohorts that include severe cases with pre-infection samples were judged to be necessary. Contracting CD4+ clones were located mainly in the CM and EM memory subsets, whereas CD8+ clones were found to be enriched in EMRA.

This clonotype showed up just a few times. The target of this receptor is not known. Base qualities are not at hand, and no much larger clone is one base apart. V was cut back by 1 base and J by 4 bases, leaving a gap of 7 bases between them. The CDR3 holds 12 amino acids from the cysteine to the phenylalanine. The retained sequence is limited to the CDR3, 36 bases, with the frame set at the first base. The CDR1 and CDR2 encoded by the germline V gene (reference sequence) are DFQATT and SNEGSKA. This receptor was obtained from an adult woman who had mild COVID-19 (a few samples of this study predate the infection). The sample titles of this study are shuffled in the database, so cell type and time point are left out; the donor was told from shared clones. The sample taken for sequencing was PBMCs or a T cell subset sorted from them (not recorded which). In this chain, TRBV20-1 is recombined with TRBJ2-5; too little of a D gene remains to name it. CDR3 region: CSARGPGETQYF. The sequenced DNA is TGCAGTGCTAGAGGGCCAGGAGAGACCCAGTACTTC.